What follows are 9 T cell receptor beta chains derived from one specimen sequenced in a study of T cells in narcolepsy. The table came from immunoSEQ multiplex PCR; TCRdb's copy has only in-frame clones and leaves some out. The data hold just over 40,000 clones, with more than 70% observed a single time. The sample consisted of CD45RA- memory CD4+ T cells from PBMCs. All receptors derive from a human donor with narcolepsy.

The V gene is TRBV7-9, the J gene TRBJ1-2, with 8 bases aligning to TRBD1. This CDR3 has 14 amino acids. The V gene end was trimmed by 5 bases and the J gene end by 8 bases; junction bases not matched to a gene: 10. CDR1 is SEHNR and CDR2 is FQNEAQ in the germline V gene (reference sequence). The CDR3 reads CASSPDRDLGGYTF. The CDR3 bases are TGTGCCAGCAGCCCGGACAGGGATCTCGGCGGCTACACCTTC.

The chain uses TRBV19 and TRBJ2-7; TRBD1 or TRBD2 may be the D gene (5 bases each). This CDR3 region has 14 residues. Germline V gives CDR1 LNHDA, CDR2 SQIVND (reference sequence). V was cut by 2 bases and J by 2 bases, with 10 bases left in between. Here the CDR3 DNA reads TGTGCCAGTAGTATAAGGGACCGCCCCTACGAGCAGTACTTC. This translates into CASSIRDRPYEQYF. Combining the CDR3 with reference TRBV19 and TRBJ2-7 gives the whole variable domain DGGITQSPKYLFRKEGQNVTLSCEQNLNHDAMYWYRQDPGQGLRLIYYSQIVNDFQKGDIAEGYSVSREKKESFPLTVTSAQKNPTAFYLCASSIRDRPYEQYFGPGTRLTVT.

The chain combines TRBV7-3 with TRBJ2-3; 9 positions match TRBD2. The germline V gene encodes CDR1 SGHTA and CDR2 FQGTGA. This CDR3 spans 17 amino acids. V was clipped by 3 bases and J by 2 bases; unmatched bases: 9. The CDR3 DNA follows: TGTGCCAGCAGCTTTGGCCTTGGGACTAGCCCCACAGATACGCAGTATTTT. This translates into CASSFGLGTSPTDTQYF.

The DNA for the CDR3 is TGTGCCAGCGGCCGGGACACCGGCTCCTACGAGCAGTACTTC. Protein product: CASGRDTGSYEQYF. The chain is built from TRBV11-2 and TRBJ2-7, with D possibly matching TRBD1 (6 bases). Germline-derived CDR1 and CDR2 are SGHAT and FQNNGV. V lost 8 bases and J 0 bases, leaving 14 bases between the germline ends. The CDR3 contains 14 residues.

The count of this clone is one. This chain connects TRBV7-3 to TRBJ2-6; 12 nucleotides agree with TRBD1. Unmatched junction bases numbered 5, after V lost 4 bases and J lost 4 bases. Germline-derived CDR1 and CDR2 are SGHTA and FQGTGA. The length of the CDR3 is 17 residues. The CDR3 is CASSSPGQGAGANVLTF. The CDR3 DNA is TGTGCCAGCAGCTCACCGGGACAGGGGGCCGGGGCCAACGTCCTGACTTTC.

This chain links TRBV20-1 with TRBJ1-4; no clear D gene. The CDR3 extends over 11 amino acids. CDR1 and CDR2 from the germline V gene are DFQATT and SNEGSKA (reference sequence). CDR3 sequence (DNA): TGCGCTGGCCGACGTAATGAAAAACTGTTTTTT. Its translation: CAGRRNEKLFF.

This clone was observed a single time. V usage is TRBV6-1 and J usage is TRBJ2-5; weak D call: TRBD1 (5 bases). CDR1 and CDR2 (germline): MNHNS, SASEGT. Trimming took off 6 bases at V and 1 base at J, with 9 bases between the two ends. This CDR3 has 13 residues. The CDR3 loop is CASSRVPQETQYF. CDR3 coding DNA: TGTGCCAGCAGCAGGGTCCCCCAAGAGACCCAGTACTTC.

The chain joins TRBV28 to TRBJ1-2; TRBD1 matches at 9 bases. CDR1 is MDHEN, CDR2 SYDVKM, per germline. CDR3 size: 16 residues. Trimming at V came to 6 bases and at J to 8 bases, leaving 16 bases not matched to a gene. The CDR3 here is CASSRGQGLGSPGYTF. Written as DNA, the CDR3 is TGTGCCAGCAGCCGGGGACAGGGATTGGGTTCGCCGGGCTACACCTTC.

This rearrangement joins TRBV11-2 to TRBJ1-1; 7 bases agree with TRBD1. This CDR3 has 15 residues. V trimming: 1 base; J trimming: 8 bases; junction bases outside the gene matches: 10. Germline CDR1 SGHAT, CDR2 FQNNGV. The CDR3 sequence: CASSLAPAGGREAFF. DNA for the CDR3: TGTGCCAGCAGCTTAGCCCCTGCAGGGGGTCGGGAAGCTTTCTTT.